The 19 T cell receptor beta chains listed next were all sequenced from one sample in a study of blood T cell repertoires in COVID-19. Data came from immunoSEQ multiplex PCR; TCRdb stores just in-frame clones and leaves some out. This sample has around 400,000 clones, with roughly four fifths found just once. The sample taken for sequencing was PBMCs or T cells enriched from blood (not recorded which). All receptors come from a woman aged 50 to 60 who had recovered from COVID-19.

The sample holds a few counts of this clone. CDR3: CASSPQVPGREQYF. DNA of the CDR3: TGTGCCAGCTCACCACAGGTCCCCGGGAGAGAGCAGTACTTC. This rearrangement joins TRBV18 to TRBJ2-7; D may be TRBD2 (6 bases). CDR3 length: 14 amino acids. The germline CDR1 and CDR2 sequences are KGHSH and LQKENI. Trimming took 1 base from V and 7 from J, leaving 14 bases between them. Complete variable domain (other parts from reference TRBV18 and TRBJ2-7): NAGVMQNPRHLVRRRGQEARLRCSPMKGHSHVYWYRQLPEEGLKFMVYLQKENIIDESGMPKERFSAEFPKEGPSILRIQQVVRGDSAAYFCASSPQVPGREQYFGPGTRLTVT.

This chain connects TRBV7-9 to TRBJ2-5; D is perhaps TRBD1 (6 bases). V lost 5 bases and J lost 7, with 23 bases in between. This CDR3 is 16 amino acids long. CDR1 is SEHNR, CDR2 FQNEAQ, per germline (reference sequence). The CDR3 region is CASSEGAGARWRTQYF. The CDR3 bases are TGTGCCAGCAGCGAAGGGGCAGGGGCGAGGTGGAGGACCCAGTACTTC.

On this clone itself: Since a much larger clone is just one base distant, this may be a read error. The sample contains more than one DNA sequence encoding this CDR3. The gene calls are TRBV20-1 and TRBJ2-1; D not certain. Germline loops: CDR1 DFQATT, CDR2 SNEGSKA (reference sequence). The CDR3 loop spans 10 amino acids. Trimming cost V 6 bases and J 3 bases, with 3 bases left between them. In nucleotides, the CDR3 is TGCAGTGCCTACTACAATGAGCAGTTCTTC. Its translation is CSAYYNEQFF.

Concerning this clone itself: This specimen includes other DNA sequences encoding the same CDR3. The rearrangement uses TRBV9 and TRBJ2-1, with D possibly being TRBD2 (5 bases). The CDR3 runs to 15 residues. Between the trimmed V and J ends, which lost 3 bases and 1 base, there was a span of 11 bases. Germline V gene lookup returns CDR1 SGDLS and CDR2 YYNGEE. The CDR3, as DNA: TGTGCCAGCAGCGCCTCTGGGAGTTCCTACAATGAGCAGTTCTTC. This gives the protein CASSASGSSYNEQFF.

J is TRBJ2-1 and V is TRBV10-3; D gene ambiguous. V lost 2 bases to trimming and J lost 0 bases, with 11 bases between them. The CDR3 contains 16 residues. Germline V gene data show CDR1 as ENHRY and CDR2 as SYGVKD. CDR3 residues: CAISEHSSRSYNEQFF. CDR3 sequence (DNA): TGTGCCATCAGTGAGCACTCCTCTCGCTCCTACAATGAGCAGTTCTTC.

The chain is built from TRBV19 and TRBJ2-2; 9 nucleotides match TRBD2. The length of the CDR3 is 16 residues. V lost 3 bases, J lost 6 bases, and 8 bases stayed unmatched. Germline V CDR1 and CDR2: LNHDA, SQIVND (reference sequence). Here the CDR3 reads CASSMSSGSIPGELFF. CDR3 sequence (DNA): TGTGCCAGTAGTATGAGTAGCGGGAGTATTCCCGGGGAGCTGTTTTTT.

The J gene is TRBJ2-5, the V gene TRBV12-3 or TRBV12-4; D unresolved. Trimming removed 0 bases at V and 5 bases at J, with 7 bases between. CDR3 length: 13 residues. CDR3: CASSLAPSETQYF. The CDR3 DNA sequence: TGTGCCAGCAGTTTAGCCCCCTCGGAGACCCAGTACTTC.

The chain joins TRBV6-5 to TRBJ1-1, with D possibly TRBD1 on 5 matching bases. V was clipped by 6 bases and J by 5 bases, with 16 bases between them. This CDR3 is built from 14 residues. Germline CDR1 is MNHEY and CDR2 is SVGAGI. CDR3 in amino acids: CASSGEGRGTEAFF. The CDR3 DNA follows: TGTGCCAGCAGCGGGGAAGGGAGGGGAACTGAAGCTTTCTTT.

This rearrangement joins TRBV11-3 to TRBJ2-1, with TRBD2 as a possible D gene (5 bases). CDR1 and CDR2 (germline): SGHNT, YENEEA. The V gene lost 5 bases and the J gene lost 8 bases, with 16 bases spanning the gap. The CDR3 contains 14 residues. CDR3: CASSPPAGSDEQFF. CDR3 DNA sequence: TGTGCCAGCAGCCCTCCCGCGGGCTCGGATGAGCAGTTCTTC.

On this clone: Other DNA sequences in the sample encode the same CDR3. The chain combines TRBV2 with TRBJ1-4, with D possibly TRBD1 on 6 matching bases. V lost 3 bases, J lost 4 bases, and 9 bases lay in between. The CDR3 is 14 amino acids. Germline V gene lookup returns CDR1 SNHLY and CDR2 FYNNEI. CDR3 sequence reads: CASSEDRVNEKLFF. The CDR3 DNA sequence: TGTGCCAGCAGTGAGGACAGAGTTAATGAAAAACTGTTTTTT. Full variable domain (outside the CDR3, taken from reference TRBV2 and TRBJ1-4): EPEVTQTPSHQVTQMGQEVILRCVPISNHLYFYWYRQILGQKVEFLVSFYNNEISEKSEIFDDQFSVERPDGSNFTLKIRSTKLEDSAMYFCASSEDRVNEKLFFGSGTQLSVL.

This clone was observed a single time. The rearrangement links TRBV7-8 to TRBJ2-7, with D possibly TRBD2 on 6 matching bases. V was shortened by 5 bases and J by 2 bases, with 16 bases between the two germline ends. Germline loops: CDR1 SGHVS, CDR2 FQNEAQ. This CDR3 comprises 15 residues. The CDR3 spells CASSPVGGRAYEQYF. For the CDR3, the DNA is TGTGCCAGCAGCCCCGTCGGGGGAAGGGCCTACGAGCAGTACTTC.

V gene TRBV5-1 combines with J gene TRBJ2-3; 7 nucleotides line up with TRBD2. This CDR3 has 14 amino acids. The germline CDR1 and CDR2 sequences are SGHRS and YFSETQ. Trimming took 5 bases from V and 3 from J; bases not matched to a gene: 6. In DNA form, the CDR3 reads TGCGCCAGCAGACTAGCGCCGTATACAGATACGCAGTATTTT. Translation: CASRLAPYTDTQYF.

This chain's CDR3 is CASTKSGTSDPGELFF. As DNA, the CDR3 is TGTGCCAGCACCAAATCCGGGACTAGCGACCCCGGGGAGCTGTTTTTT. The V call is TRBV3-1 (or the pseudogene TRBV3-2), the J call TRBJ2-2, with 10 bases matching TRBD2. Trimming at V came to 7 bases and at J to 6 bases, leaving 11 bases not matched to a gene. Germline V gene sequence: CDR1 LGHDT, CDR2 YNNKEL (reference sequence). This CDR3 comprises 16 residues.

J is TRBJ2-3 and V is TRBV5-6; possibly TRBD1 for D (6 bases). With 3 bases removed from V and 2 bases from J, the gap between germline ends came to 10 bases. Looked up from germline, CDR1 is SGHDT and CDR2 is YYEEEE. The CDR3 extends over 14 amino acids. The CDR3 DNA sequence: TGTGCCAGCAGCTCGGGACACTCCACAGATACGCAGTATTTT. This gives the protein CASSSGHSTDTQYF. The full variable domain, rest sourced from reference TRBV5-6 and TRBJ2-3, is DAGVTQSPTHLIKTRGQQVTLRCSPKSGHDTVSWYQQALGQGPQFIFQYYEEEERQRGNFPDRFSGHQFPNYSSELNVNALLLGDSALYLCASSSGHSTDTQYFGPGTRLTVL.

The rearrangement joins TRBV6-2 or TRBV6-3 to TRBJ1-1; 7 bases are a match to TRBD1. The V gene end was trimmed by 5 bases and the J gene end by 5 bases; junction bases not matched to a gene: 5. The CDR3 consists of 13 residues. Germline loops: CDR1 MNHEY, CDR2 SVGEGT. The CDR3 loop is CASSQGGATEAFF. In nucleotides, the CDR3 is TGTGCCAGCAGTCAGGGGGGAGCTACTGAAGCTTTCTTT.

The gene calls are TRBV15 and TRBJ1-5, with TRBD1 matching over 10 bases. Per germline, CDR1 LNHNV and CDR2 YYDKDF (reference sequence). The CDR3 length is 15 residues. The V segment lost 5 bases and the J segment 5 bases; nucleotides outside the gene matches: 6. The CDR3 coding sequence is TGTGCCACCAGCGGAAGGACAGGGGGGGATCAGCCCCAGCATTTT. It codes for CATSGRTGGDQPQHF.

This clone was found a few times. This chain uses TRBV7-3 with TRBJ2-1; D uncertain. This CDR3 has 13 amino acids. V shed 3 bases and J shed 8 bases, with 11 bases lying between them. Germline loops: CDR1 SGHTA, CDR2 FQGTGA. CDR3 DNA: TGTGCCAGCAGCTTTTCAAGCGTGCATGAGCAGTTCTTC. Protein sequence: CASSFSSVHEQFF.

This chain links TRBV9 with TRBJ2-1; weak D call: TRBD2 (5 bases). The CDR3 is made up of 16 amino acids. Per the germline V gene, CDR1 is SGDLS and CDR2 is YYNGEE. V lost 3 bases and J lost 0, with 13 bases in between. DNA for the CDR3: TGTGCCAGCAGCGAAGGAATGGGGAGCTCCTACAATGAGCAGTTCTTC. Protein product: CASSEGMGSSYNEQFF.

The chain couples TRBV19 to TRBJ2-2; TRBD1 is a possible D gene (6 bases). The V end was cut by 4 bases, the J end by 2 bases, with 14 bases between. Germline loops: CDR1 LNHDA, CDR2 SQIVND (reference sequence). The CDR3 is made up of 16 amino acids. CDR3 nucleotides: TGTGCCAGTAGTAGCTTACCCGGGACAAACACCGGGGAGCTGTTTTTT. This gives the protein CASSSLPGTNTGELFF.